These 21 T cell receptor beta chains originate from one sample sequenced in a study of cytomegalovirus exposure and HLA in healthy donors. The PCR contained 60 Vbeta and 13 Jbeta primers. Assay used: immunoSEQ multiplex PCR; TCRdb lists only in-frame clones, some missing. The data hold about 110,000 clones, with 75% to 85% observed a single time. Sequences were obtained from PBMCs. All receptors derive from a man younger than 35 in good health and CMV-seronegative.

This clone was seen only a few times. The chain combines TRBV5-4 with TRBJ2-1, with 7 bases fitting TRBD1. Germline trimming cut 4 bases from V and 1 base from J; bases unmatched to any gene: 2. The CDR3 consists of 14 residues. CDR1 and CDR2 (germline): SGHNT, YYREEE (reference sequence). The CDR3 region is CASSPGQSYNEQFF. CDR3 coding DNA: TGTGCCAGCAGCCCGGGACAGTCCTACAATGAGCAGTTCTTC.

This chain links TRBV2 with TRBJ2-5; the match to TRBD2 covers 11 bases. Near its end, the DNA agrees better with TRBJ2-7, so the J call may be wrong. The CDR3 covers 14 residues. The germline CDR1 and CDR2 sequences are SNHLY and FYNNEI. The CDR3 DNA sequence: TGTGCCAGCAGTGTTGGACTAGCGGGCTACGAGCAGTACTTC. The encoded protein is CASSVGLAGYEQYF.

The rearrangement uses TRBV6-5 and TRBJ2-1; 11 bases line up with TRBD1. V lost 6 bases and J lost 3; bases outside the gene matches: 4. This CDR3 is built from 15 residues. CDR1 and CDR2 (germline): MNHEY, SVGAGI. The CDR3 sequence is CASSAGTGGYNEQFF. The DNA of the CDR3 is TGTGCCAGCAGCGCCGGGACAGGGGGCTACAATGAGCAGTTCTTC.

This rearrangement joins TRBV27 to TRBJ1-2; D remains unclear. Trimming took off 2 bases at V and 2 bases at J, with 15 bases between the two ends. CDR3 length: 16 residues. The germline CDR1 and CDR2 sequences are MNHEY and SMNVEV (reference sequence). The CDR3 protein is CASSLGGRTVNYGYTF. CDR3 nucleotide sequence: TGTGCCAGCAGTTTAGGAGGGAGGACGGTGAACTATGGCTACACCTTC.

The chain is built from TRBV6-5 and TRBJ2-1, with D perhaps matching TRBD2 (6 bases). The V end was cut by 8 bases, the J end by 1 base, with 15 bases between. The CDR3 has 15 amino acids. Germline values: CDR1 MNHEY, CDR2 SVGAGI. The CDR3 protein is CASASRRGSYNEQFF. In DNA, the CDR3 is TGTGCCAGCGCCTCGCGGCGGGGTTCCTACAATGAGCAGTTCTTC.

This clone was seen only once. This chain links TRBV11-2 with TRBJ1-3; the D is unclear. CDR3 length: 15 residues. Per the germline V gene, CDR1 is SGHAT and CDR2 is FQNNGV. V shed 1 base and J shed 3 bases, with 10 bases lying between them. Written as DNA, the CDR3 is TGTGCCAGCAGCTTAGGGGCAGGAGGTGGAAACACCATATATTTT. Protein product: CASSLGAGGGNTIYF. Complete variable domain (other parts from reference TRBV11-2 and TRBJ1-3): EAGVAQSPRYKIIEKRQSVAFWCNPISGHATLYWYQQILGQGPKLLIQFQNNGVVDDSQLPKDRFSAERLKGVDSTLKIQPAKLEDSAVYLCASSLGAGGGNTIYFGEGSWLTVV.

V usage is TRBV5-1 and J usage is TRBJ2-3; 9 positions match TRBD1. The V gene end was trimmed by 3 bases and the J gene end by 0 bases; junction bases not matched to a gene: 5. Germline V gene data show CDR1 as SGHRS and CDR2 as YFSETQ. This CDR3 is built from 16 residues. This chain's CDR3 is CASSSGTGFSTDTQYF. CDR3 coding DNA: TGCGCCAGCAGCTCTGGGACAGGGTTTAGCACAGATACGCAGTATTTT.

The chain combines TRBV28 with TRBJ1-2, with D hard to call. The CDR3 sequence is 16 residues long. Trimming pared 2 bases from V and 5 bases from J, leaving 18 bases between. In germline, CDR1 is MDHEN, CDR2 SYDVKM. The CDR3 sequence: CASSLPGEGKRYGYTF. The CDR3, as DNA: TGTGCCAGCAGTTTACCCGGAGAGGGTAAAAGGTATGGCTACACCTTC.

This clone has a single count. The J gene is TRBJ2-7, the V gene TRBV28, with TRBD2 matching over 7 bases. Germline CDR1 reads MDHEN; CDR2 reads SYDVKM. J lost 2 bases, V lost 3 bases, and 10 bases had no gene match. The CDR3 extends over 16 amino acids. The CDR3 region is CASSFGVLAEAYEQYF. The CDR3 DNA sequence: TGTGCCAGCAGTTTCGGGGTCCTAGCGGAGGCCTACGAGCAGTACTTC.

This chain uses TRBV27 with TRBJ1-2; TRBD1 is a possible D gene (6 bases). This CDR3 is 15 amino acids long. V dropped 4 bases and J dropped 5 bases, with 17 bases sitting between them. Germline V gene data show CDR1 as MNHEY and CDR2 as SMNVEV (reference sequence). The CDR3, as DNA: TGTGCCAGCAGTTCTTATTCATCCAGGGGTTATGGCTACACCTTC. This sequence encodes CASSSYSSRGYGYTF.

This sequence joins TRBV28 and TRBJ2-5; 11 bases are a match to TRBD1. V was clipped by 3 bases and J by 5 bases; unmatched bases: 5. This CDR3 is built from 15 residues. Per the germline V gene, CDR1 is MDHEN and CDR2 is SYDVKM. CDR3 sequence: CASSFRGQGAETQYF. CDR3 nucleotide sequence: TGTGCCAGCAGTTTCCGTGGACAGGGGGCCGAGACCCAGTACTTC. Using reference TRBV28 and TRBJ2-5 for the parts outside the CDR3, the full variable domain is DVKVTQSSRYLVKRTGEKVFLECVQDMDHENMFWYRQDPGLGLRLIYFSYDVKMKEKGDIPEGYSVSREKKERFSLILESASTNQTSMYLCASSFRGQGAETQYFGPGTRLLVL.

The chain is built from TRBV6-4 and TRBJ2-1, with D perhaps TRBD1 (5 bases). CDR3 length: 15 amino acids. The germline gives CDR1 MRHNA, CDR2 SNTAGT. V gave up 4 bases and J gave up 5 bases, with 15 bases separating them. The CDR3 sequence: CASSVPDQGHNEQFF. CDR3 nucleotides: TGTGCCAGCAGTGTCCCTGATCAGGGTCACAATGAGCAGTTCTTC.

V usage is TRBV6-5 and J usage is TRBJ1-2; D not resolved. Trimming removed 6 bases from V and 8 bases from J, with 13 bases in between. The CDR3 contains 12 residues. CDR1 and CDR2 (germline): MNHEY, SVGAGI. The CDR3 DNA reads TGTGCCAGCAGCCCCGGGGTCGGAGGCTACACCTTC. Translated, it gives CASSPGVGGYTF.

In DNA, the CDR3 is TGTGCCAGCAGCTTAGGACGGGAGTCGGACGAGCAGTACTTC. It specifies CASSLGRESDEQYF. The chain is built from TRBV7-8 and TRBJ2-7; D possibly corresponds to TRBD2 (6 bases). From germline, CDR1 is SGHVS and CDR2 FQNEAQ. V shed 1 base and J shed 5 bases, with 12 bases lying between them. The length of the CDR3 is 14 residues.

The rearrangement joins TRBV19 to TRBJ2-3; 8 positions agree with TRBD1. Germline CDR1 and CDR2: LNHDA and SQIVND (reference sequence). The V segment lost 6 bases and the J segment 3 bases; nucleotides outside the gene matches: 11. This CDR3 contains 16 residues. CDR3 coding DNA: TGTGCCAGTAGACCATCCCGGACAGGGAGGACAGATACGCAGTATTTT. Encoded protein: CASRPSRTGRTDTQYF.

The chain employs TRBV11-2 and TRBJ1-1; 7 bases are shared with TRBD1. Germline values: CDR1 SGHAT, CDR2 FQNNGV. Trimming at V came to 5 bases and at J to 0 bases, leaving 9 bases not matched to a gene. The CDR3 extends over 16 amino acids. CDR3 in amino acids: CASSTFGTGVNTEAFF. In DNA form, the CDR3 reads TGTGCCAGCAGCACCTTTGGTACAGGGGTGAACACTGAAGCTTTCTTT.

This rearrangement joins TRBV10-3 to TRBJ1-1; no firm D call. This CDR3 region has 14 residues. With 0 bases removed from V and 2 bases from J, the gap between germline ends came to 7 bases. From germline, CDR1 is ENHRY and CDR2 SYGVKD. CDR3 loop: CAISESRGNTEAFF. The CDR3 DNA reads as TGTGCCATCAGTGAGTCCCGGGGAAACACTGAAGCTTTCTTT.

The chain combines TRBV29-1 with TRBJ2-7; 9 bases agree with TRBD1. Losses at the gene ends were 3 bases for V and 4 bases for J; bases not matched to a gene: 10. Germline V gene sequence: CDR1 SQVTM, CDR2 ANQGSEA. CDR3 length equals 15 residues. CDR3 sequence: CSVDPGTGHLYEQYF. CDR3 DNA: TGCAGCGTTGATCCCGGGACAGGGCACCTATACGAGCAGTACTTC.

The CDR3 spells CASSNSGRGYNEQFF. For the CDR3, the DNA is TGTGCCAGCAGCAACAGCGGGAGGGGGTACAATGAGCAGTTCTTC. The rearrangement joins TRBV7-9 to TRBJ2-1; 10 bases align to TRBD2. The V segment lost 5 bases and the J segment 4 bases; nucleotides outside the gene matches: 5. The CDR3 extends over 15 amino acids. The germline CDR1 and CDR2 sequences are SEHNR and FQNEAQ (reference sequence).

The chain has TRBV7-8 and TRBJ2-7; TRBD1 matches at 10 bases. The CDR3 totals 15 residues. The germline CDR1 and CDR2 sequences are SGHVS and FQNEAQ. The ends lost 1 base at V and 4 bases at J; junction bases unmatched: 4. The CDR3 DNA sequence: TGTGCCAGCAGCTTAGGGACAGGGGGGGGATACGAGCAGTACTTC. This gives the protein CASSLGTGGGYEQYF.

CDR3 region: CASNSGHRGSNTEAFF. CDR3 in DNA: TGTGCCAGTAATTCTGGGCACAGGGGATCGAACACTGAAGCTTTCTTT. The V call is TRBV19, the J call TRBJ1-1; 7 bases are a match to TRBD1. Germline CDR1 LNHDA, CDR2 SQIVND (reference sequence). This CDR3 is built from 16 residues. The V and J ends lost 7 bases and 1 base, in that order; junction bases with no gene match: 12.